A single sample gave rise to the 6 T cell receptor beta chains below, sequenced in a study of T cells in Graves' hyperthyroidism and ophthalmopathy. It was RNA transcripts that yielded the amplified TCR beta CDR3 regions. In the first-round RT-PCR of the TCR CDR3, the HTBI primer set was used. TCRdb analysed the multiplex PCR reads with MiXCR anew, one entry per CDR3 protein. The profile shows over 300,000 distinct CDR3 sequences, approximately 13% of them singletons. Material for sequencing was blood. Receptors originate from a woman in her sixties with Graves' hyperthyroidism.

The chain has TRBV14 and TRBJ2-7; TRBD2 matches 8 bases. The CDR3 runs 15 residues. Germline V gene lookup returns CDR1 SGHDN and CDR2 FVKESK. The J segment lost 6 bases and the V segment lost 1 base, leaving 8 bases of the junction unmatched. The CDR3 region has the DNA TGTGCCAGCAGCCAAGGTGGGACTAGTACCGTCGAGCAGTACTTC. Its protein product is CASSQGGTSTVEQYF.

This clonotype came up many times. CDR3 protein: CASSRPSGSSYNEQFF. The CDR3 DNA is TGTGCCAGCTCACGACCTAGCGGGAGTAGCTACAATGAGCAGTTCTTC. The V call is TRBV18, the J call TRBJ2-1, with 10 positions matching TRBD2. The J segment lost 3 bases and the V segment lost 4 bases, leaving 6 bases of the junction unmatched. CDR1 and CDR2 from the germline V gene are KGHSH and LQKENI. The CDR3 consists of 16 residues.

This chain uses TRBV9 with TRBJ2-3; TRBD2 matches at 9 bases. Germline V gene data show CDR1 as SGDLS and CDR2 as YYNGEE. The CDR3 loop spans 14 amino acids. The V gene end was trimmed by 3 bases and the J gene end by 5 bases; junction bases not matched to a gene: 4. The DNA of the CDR3 is TGTGCCAGCAGCGCGGGTAGCGGGGGAGATACGCAGTATTTT. It yields the protein CASSAGSGGDTQYF.

The rearrangement links TRBV12-3 or TRBV12-4 to TRBJ1-1, with D perhaps matching TRBD1 (5 bases). CDR3 length: 13 residues. V dropped 8 bases and J dropped 0 bases, with 10 bases sitting between them. The CDR3, as DNA: TGTGCCAGCGGACGACAGATGAACACTGAAGCTTTCTTT. Protein sequence: CASGRQMNTEAFF.

This clonotype has a handful of counts. This may be a read error: a much more frequent sequence differs by one nucleotide. The rearrangement links TRBV20-1 to TRBJ2-1, with 11 bases that match TRBD2. Germline values: CDR1 DFQATT, CDR2 SNEGSKA (reference sequence). Germline trimming cut 5 bases from V and 0 bases from J; bases unmatched to any gene: 9. CDR3 length equals 17 residues. CDR3 region: CSAGTSGSPHSYNEQFF. CDR3 in DNA: TGCAGTGCTGGCACTAGCGGGAGCCCTCACTCCTACAATGAGCAGTTCTTC.

This clonotype was picked up a small number of times. The chain joins TRBV6-1 to TRBJ2-5; D may be TRBD2 (6 bases). Germline V gene data show CDR1 as MNHNS and CDR2 as SASEGT. V lost 5 bases and J 12 bases, leaving 13 bases between the germline ends. This CDR3 has 11 residues. For the CDR3, the DNA is TGTGCCAGCAGTCATAGCGGAGGGGAGTACTTC. It specifies CASSHSGGEYF.